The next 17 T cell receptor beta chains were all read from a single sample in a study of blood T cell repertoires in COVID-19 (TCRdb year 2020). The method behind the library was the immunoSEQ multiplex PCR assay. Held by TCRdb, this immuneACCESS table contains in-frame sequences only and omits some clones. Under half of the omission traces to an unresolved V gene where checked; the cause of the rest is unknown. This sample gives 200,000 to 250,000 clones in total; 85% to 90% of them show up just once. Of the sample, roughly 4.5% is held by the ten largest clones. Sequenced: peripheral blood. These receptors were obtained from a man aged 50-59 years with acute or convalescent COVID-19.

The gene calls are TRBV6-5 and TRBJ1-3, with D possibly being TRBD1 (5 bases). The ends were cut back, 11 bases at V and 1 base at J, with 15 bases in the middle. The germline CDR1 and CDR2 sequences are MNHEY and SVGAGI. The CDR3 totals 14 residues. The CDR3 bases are TGTGCCCTCTCCGTGGGGGGGTCTGGAAACACCATATATTTT. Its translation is CALSVGGSGNTIYF.

CDR3 in amino acids: CASTPDRLIYGYTF. The CDR3 bases are TGTGCCAGCACCCCCGACAGGTTGATCTATGGCTACACCTTC. The genes are TRBV9 and TRBJ1-2, with D tentatively TRBD1 (6 bases). Germline lookup yields CDR1 SGDLS and CDR2 YYNGEE. The CDR3 loop spans 14 amino acids. The ends were cut back, 6 bases at V and 4 bases at J, with 16 bases in the middle.

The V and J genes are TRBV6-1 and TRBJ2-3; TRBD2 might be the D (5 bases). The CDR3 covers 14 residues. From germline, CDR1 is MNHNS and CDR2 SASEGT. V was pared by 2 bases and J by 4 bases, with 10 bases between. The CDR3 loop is CASSERGPPDTQYF. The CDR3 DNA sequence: TGTGCCAGCAGTGAAAGAGGGCCCCCAGATACGCAGTATTTT.

The CDR3 reads CASSRLAGGGTQYF. CDR3 bases: TGTGCCAGTAGTCGCCTAGCGGGGGGGGGTACGCAGTATTTT. The chain has TRBV19 and TRBJ2-3, with 12 bases matching TRBD2. Germline assignment: CDR1 LNHDA and CDR2 SQIVND (reference sequence). The CDR3 runs to 14 residues. The ends lost 5 bases at V and 8 bases at J; junction bases unmatched: 5.

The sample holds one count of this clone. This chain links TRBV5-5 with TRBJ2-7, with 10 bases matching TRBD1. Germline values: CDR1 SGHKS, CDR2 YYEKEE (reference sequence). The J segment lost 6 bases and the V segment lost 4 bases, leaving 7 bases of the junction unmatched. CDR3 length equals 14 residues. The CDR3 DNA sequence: TGTGCCAGCAGCCAACGACAGGGGGCTGTCGAGCAGTACTTC. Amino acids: CASSQRQGAVEQYF.

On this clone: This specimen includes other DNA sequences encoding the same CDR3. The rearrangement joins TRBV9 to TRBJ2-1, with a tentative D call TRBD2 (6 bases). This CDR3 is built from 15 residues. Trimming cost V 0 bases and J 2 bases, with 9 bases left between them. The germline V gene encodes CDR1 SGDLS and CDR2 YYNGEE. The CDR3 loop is CASSVGRGTYNEQFF. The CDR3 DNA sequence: TGTGCCAGCAGCGTAGGGCGGGGAACCTACAATGAGCAGTTCTTC.

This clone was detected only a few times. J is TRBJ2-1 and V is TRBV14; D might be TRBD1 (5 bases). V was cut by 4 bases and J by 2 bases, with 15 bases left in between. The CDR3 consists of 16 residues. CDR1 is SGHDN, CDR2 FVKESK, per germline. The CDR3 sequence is CASSRERVGAYNEQFF. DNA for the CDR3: TGTGCCAGCAGCCGGGAAAGGGTAGGGGCCTACAATGAGCAGTTCTTC.

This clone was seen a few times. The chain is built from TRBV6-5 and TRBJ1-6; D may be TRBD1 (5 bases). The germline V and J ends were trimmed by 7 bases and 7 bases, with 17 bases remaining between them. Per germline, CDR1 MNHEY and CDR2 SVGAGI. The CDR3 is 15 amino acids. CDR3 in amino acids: CASTEGRGRNSPLHF. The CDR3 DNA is TGTGCCAGCACCGAAGGTAGGGGAAGAAATTCACCCCTCCACTTT.

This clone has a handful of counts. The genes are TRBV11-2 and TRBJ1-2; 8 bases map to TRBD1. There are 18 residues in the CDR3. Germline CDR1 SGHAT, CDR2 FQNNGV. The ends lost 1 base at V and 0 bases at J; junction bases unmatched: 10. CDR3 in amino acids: CASSLVRLRTGSNYGYTF. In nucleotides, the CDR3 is TGTGCCAGCAGCTTAGTACGTCTTCGGACAGGGTCTAACTATGGCTACACCTTC.

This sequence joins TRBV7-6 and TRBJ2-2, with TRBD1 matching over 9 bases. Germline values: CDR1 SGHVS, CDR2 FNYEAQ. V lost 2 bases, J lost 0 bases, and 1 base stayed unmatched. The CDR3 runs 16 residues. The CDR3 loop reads CASSLRDRANTGELFF. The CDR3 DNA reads TGTGCCAGCAGCTTACGGGACAGGGCGAACACCGGGGAGCTGTTTTTT.

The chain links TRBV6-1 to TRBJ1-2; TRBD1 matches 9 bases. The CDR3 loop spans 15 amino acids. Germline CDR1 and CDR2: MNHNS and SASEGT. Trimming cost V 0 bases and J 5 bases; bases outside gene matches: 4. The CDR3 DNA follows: TGTGCCAGCAGTGAAGCCGGGACAGGGCCTTATGGCTACACCTTC. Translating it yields CASSEAGTGPYGYTF.

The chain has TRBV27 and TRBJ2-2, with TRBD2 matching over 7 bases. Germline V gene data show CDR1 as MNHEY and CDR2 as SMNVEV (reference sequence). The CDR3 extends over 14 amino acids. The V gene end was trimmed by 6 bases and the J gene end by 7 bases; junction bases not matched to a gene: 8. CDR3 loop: CASSALADSGELFF. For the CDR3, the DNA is TGTGCCAGCAGCGCCCTAGCGGATAGCGGGGAGCTGTTTTTT.

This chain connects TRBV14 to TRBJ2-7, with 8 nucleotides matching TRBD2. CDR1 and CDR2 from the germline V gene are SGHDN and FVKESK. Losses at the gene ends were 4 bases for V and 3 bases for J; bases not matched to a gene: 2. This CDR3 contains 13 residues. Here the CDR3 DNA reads TGTGCCAGCAGCCCGGGGGGGAACTACGAGCAGTACTTC. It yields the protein CASSPGGNYEQYF.

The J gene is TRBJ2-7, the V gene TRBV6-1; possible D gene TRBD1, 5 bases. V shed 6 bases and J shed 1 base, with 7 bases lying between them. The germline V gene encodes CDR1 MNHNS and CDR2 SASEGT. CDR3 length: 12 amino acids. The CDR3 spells CASSPGSYEQYF. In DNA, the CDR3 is TGTGCCAGCAGCCCAGGGTCCTACGAGCAGTACTTC.

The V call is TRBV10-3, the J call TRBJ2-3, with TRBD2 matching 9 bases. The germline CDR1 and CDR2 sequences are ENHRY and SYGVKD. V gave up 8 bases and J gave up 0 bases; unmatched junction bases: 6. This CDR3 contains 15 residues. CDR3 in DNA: TGTGCCATCGGGACTAGCCCCTTAAGCACAGATACGCAGTATTTT. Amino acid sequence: CAIGTSPLSTDTQYF.

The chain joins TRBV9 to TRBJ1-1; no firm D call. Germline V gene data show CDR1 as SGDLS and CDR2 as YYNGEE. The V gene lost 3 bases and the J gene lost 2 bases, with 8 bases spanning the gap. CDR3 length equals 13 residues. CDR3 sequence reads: CASSAGSNTEAFF. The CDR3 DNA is TGTGCCAGCAGCGCCGGGAGCAACACTGAAGCTTTCTTT.

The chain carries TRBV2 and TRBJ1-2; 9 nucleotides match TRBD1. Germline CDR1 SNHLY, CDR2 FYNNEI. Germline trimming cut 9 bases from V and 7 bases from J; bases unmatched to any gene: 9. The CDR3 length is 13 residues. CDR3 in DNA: TGTGCCAGAAACAGGGGGCGCTTATTTGGCTACACCTTC. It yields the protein CARNRGRLFGYTF. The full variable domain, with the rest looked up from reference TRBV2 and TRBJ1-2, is EPEVTQTPSHQVTQMGQEVILRCVPISNHLYFYWYRQILGQKVEFLVSFYNNEISEKSEIFDDQFSVERPDGSNFTLKIRSTKLEDSAMYFCARNRGRLFGYTFGSGTRLTVV.